These 25 T cell receptor beta chains share one sample of origin, sequenced in a study of control samples from healthy donors and cancer patients. Sequencing used immunoSEQ multiplex PCR; TCRdb keeps in-frame clones, though not all of them. The data hold about 120,000 clones, with 70% to 90% observed a single time. Material for sequencing was blood. All receptors derive from a man aged 50-59 years in good health.

The CDR3 spells CASSPLTGGETQYF. The CDR3 coding sequence is TGTGCCAGCAGCCCTTTGACAGGGGGGGAGACCCAGTACTTC. The chain recombines TRBV11-2 with TRBJ2-5; 9 bases match TRBD1. CDR1 and CDR2 from the germline V gene are SGHAT and FQNNGV. CDR3 length: 14 residues. Trimming removed 5 bases from V and 5 bases from J; junction bases left unmatched: 6.

This rearrangement joins TRBV27 to TRBJ2-7, with TRBD1 matching over 12 bases. The CDR3 totals 15 residues. The germline V gene encodes CDR1 MNHEY and CDR2 SMNVEV (reference sequence). The junction had 6 bases not matched to a gene; V was cut back by 5 bases and J by 4 bases. The DNA of the CDR3 is TGTGCCAGCAGTCAGGGGACAGGGGGCGCGTACGAGCAGTACTTC. Protein sequence: CASSQGTGGAYEQYF.

This clone has only a few counts. The chain couples TRBV16 to TRBJ1-3; possibly TRBD1 for D (5 bases). The CDR3 is made up of 16 amino acids. The germline V and J ends were trimmed by 4 bases and 4 bases, with 17 bases remaining between them. CDR1 is KGHSY, CDR2 FQNENV, per germline. The CDR3 sequence is CASSPFVGTSGNTIYF. In nucleotides, the CDR3 is TGTGCCAGCAGCCCTTTTGTCGGGACGTCCGGAAACACCATATATTTT.

V is TRBV13 and J is TRBJ2-6, with unresolved D. The germline V and J ends were trimmed by 5 bases and 2 bases, with 7 bases remaining between them. CDR1 is PRHDT, CDR2 FYEKMQ, per germline (reference sequence). The CDR3 length is 14 residues. CDR3 residues: CASSAQTGANVLTF. CDR3 nucleotide sequence: TGTGCCAGCAGCGCTCAGACTGGGGCCAACGTCCTGACTTTC. The variable domain in full, completed from reference TRBV13 and TRBJ2-6, reads AAGVIQSPRHLIKEKRETATLKCYPIPRHDTVYWYQQGPGQDPQFLISFYEKMQSDKGSIPDRFSAQQFSDYHSELNMSSLELGDSALYFCASSAQTGANVLTFGAGSRLTVL.

The CDR3 here is CASRGVAGGYTF. The CDR3 nucleotides read TGTGCCAGCAGAGGGGTAGCGGGTGGCTACACCTTC. The rearrangement joins TRBV27 to TRBJ1-2; a possible D gene is TRBD1 (5 bases). Between the trimmed V and J ends, which lost 6 bases and 7 bases, there was a span of 12 bases. The CDR3 has 12 amino acids. Germline CDR1 and CDR2: MNHEY and SMNVEV (reference sequence).

Of note for this clone: Other DNA sequences from this sample encode an identical CDR3 as well. The rearrangement joins TRBV6-5 to TRBJ1-5; 8 positions match TRBD1. The length of the CDR3 is 14 residues. With V trimmed by 6 bases and J by 7 bases, 8 bases remained unmatched. Germline V gene data show CDR1 as MNHEY and CDR2 as SVGAGI. CDR3 region: CASRSDRAGQPQHF. The CDR3 DNA reads TGTGCCAGCAGGTCGGACAGGGCTGGGCAGCCCCAGCATTTT.

This clone came up a few times. CDR3 residues: CASSPRSTNGYTF. The CDR3 nucleotides are TGTGCCAGCAGTCCCCGGTCGACAAATGGCTACACCTTC. The V gene is TRBV12-3 or TRBV12-4, the J gene TRBJ1-2; no definite D call. V shed 5 bases and J shed 6 bases, with 13 bases lying between them. CDR3 length: 13 amino acids.

This clone occurred once. V gene TRBV9 combines with J gene TRBJ2-5, with D tentatively TRBD1 (5 bases). V was trimmed by 7 bases and J by 4 bases, leaving 20 bases between them. Germline CDR1 is SGDLS and CDR2 is YYNGEE. This CDR3 contains 15 residues. This chain's CDR3 is CASGYDGTTGETQYF. The CDR3 DNA reads as TGTGCCAGCGGTTACGACGGAACTACAGGAGAGACCCAGTACTTC.

This rearrangement joins TRBV9 to TRBJ1-2; a weak D match, TRBD1 (5 bases). Trimming stripped 6 bases from V and 6 bases from J, with 15 bases between. Germline V gene lookup returns CDR1 SGDLS and CDR2 YYNGEE. CDR3 length equals 13 residues. The CDR3 loop is CASNLGRGDGYTF. The CDR3 DNA reads TGTGCCAGCAACCTGGGTAGAGGGGATGGCTACACCTTC.

The genes are TRBV12-3 or TRBV12-4 and TRBJ1-5; D may be TRBD1 (5 bases). V was clipped by 0 bases and J by 6 bases, with 6 bases between them. The CDR3 length is 13 residues. The CDR3 here is CASSLAQGQPQHF. CDR3 in DNA: TGTGCCAGCAGTTTAGCGCAGGGTCAGCCCCAGCATTTT.

This sequence joins TRBV9 and TRBJ2-5; possibly TRBD2 for D (6 bases). The V gene lost 0 bases and the J gene lost 0 bases, with 9 bases spanning the gap. Per germline, CDR1 SGDLS and CDR2 YYNGEE. The CDR3 contains 15 residues. The CDR3 sequence: CASSVGGADQETQYF. The CDR3, as DNA: TGTGCCAGCAGCGTAGGCGGGGCCGACCAAGAGACCCAGTACTTC.

The J gene is TRBJ2-2, the V gene TRBV7-2; D might be TRBD1 (6 bases). Between the trimmed V and J ends, which lost 5 bases and 0 bases, there was a span of 13 bases. The CDR3 loop spans 16 amino acids. Germline V gene data show CDR1 as SGHTA and CDR2 as FQGNSA. Here the CDR3 DNA reads TGTGCCAGCAGCCCCAGGACAGCCTCGAACACCGGGGAGCTGTTTTTT. The encoded protein is CASSPRTASNTGELFF.

This clone came up a few times. The chain is built from TRBV3-1 (or the pseudogene TRBV3-2) and TRBJ1-4; D is undetermined. The V end lost 2 bases, the J end lost 5 bases, and 9 bases lay between the germline ends. Germline CDR1 LGHDT, CDR2 YNNKEL (reference sequence). The CDR3 loop spans 14 amino acids. CDR3 in DNA: TGTGCCAGCAGCCAATCATCCGCAAATGAAAAACTGTTTTTT. Amino acids: CASSQSSANEKLFF.

The rearrangement links TRBV5-1 to TRBJ1-5; D is unclear. V lost 2 bases to trimming and J lost 0 bases, with 9 bases between them. This CDR3 comprises 15 residues. Germline CDR1 reads SGHRS; CDR2 reads YFSETQ. Here the CDR3 DNA reads TGCGCCAGCAGCTTAACGGGTTATAGCAATCAGCCCCAGCATTTT. This sequence encodes CASSLTGYSNQPQHF.

The genes are TRBV6-6 and TRBJ1-1; 9 nucleotides match TRBD1. V shed 6 bases, J shed 8 bases, and the junction held 7 bases outside the gene matches. Germline lookup yields CDR1 MNHNY and CDR2 SVGAGI (reference sequence). The CDR3 loop spans 13 amino acids. CDR3 DNA: TGTGCCAGCAGGCAGGGACAGGGTCAGGAAGCTTTCTTT. Translation: CASRQGQGQEAFF.

This clone was seen more than once but under ten times. This chain links TRBV27 with TRBJ1-2, with a weak D call TRBD1 (5 bases). The germline V gene has CDR1 MNHEY and CDR2 SMNVEV (reference sequence). The CDR3 consists of 15 residues. The germline V and J ends were trimmed by 4 bases and 0 bases, with 12 bases remaining between them. The CDR3 sequence: CASSSDSLANYGYTF. The CDR3 region has the DNA TGTGCCAGCAGTTCAGACAGCCTAGCTAACTATGGCTACACCTTC.

This chain links TRBV2 with TRBJ1-5; TRBD1 matches 9 bases. CDR3 size: 14 residues. The junction had 7 bases not matched to a gene; V was cut back by 6 bases and J by 7 bases. Germline loops: CDR1 SNHLY, CDR2 FYNNEI. CDR3: CASRRGQGEQPQHF. In DNA, the CDR3 is TGTGCCAGCAGGAGGGGACAGGGAGAACAGCCCCAGCATTTT.

The V gene is TRBV12-3 or TRBV12-4, the J gene TRBJ2-7; the D gene is possibly TRBD1 (6 bases). This CDR3 spans 11 amino acids. V dropped 4 bases and J dropped 6 bases, with 7 bases sitting between them. The CDR3 loop is CASSWTAEQYF. CDR3 DNA: TGTGCCAGCAGTTGGACAGCCGAGCAGTACTTC.

Concerning this clone itself: A read error may account for a junction end that differs from germline. This chain connects TRBV2 to TRBJ1-2; D is undetermined. The V gene's germline CDR1 is SNHLY and CDR2 FYNNEI. The CDR3 contains 11 residues. DNA for the CDR3: TGTGCCAGCAGTGAAGGTCCAGGACCTAGCTTC. Its translation: CASSEGPGPSF.

The chain uses TRBV7-9 and TRBJ1-1; a possible D gene is TRBD1 (5 bases). CDR1 and CDR2 from the germline V gene are SEHNR and FQNEAQ (reference sequence). The CDR3 loop spans 12 amino acids. Deletions cut 6 bases from V and 2 bases from J, with 7 bases between. This CDR3 is CASSQGNTEAFF. The CDR3 nucleotides read TGTGCCAGCAGTCAGGGCAACACTGAAGCTTTCTTT.

The chain has TRBV29-1 and TRBJ2-1; 8 bases fit TRBD1. CDR1 is SQVTM, CDR2 ANQGSEA, per germline. V shed 4 bases, J shed 6 bases, and the junction held 5 bases outside the gene matches. The CDR3 length is 13 residues. DNA for the CDR3: TGCAGCGTTGCGGCGACAGGGGCCAATGAGCAGTTCTTC. This sequence encodes CSVAATGANEQFF.

This chain joins TRBV18 and TRBJ2-3, with 14 bases matching TRBD2. After removal of 0 bases from V and 6 bases from J, the junction contained 5 bases not matched to a gene. This CDR3 comprises 17 residues. Looked up from germline, CDR1 is KGHSH and CDR2 is LQKENI. The CDR3 coding sequence is TGTGCCAGCTCACCACCTTTGGGACTAGCGGGGGCCGATACGCAGTATTTT. It is translated as CASSPPLGLAGADTQYF. Based on the CDR3 plus reference TRBV18 and TRBJ2-3, the full variable domain is NAGVMQNPRHLVRRRGQEARLRCSPMKGHSHVYWYRQLPEEGLKFMVYLQKENIIDESGMPKERFSAEFPKEGPSILRIQQVVRGDSAAYFCASSPPLGLAGADTQYFGPGTRLTVL.

The J gene is TRBJ2-3, the V gene TRBV19, with 10 bases identical to TRBD2. Germline V gene data show CDR1 as LNHDA and CDR2 as SQIVND (reference sequence). The CDR3 has 14 amino acids. Trimming at V came to 7 bases and at J to 7 bases, leaving 8 bases not matched to a gene. CDR3 bases: TGTGCCAGTAAATCTAGCGGGGGCGGGAATACGCAGTATTTT. It is translated as CASKSSGGGNTQYF.

This clone turned up a few times. Other DNA sequences from this sample encode an identical CDR3 as well. The chain links TRBV7-2 to TRBJ2-7; unclear D gene. CDR3 length equals 13 residues. V gave up 1 base and J gave up 1 base, with 5 bases separating them. Germline V gene sequence: CDR1 SGHTA, CDR2 FQGNSA. The DNA of the CDR3 is TGTGCCAGCAGCTTAGACCCGTCCTACGAGCAGTACTTC. This sequence encodes CASSLDPSYEQYF.

The V gene is TRBV5-1, the J gene TRBJ1-1; perhaps TRBD1 as D (5 bases). This CDR3 region has 14 residues. V gave up 2 bases and J gave up 1 base, with 9 bases separating them. Germline CDR1 reads SGHRS; CDR2 reads YFSETQ. The CDR3 spells CASSFTRENTEAFF. CDR3 nucleotides: TGCGCCAGCAGCTTTACCAGGGAGAACACTGAAGCTTTCTTT. The whole variable domain, remainder taken from reference TRBV5-1 and TRBJ1-1, is KAGVTQTPRYLIKTRGQQVTLSCSPISGHRSVSWYQQTPGQGLQFLFEYFSETQRNKGNFPGRFSGRQFSNSRSEMNVSTLELGDSALYLCASSFTRENTEAFFGQGTRLTVV.